Listed below are T cell receptor beta chains from one sample, sequenced in a study of blood T cell repertoires in COVID-19. The assay was immunoSEQ multiplex PCR, and TCRdb's table has in-frame clones only and misses some. The sample holds around 260,000 clones, around 87% seen once. The specimen sequenced was peripheral blood. The receptors were gathered from an older woman with COVID-19, enrolled during active disease. CDR3s include the opening cysteine and the closing phenylalanine or tryptophan. The order of the fields is D gene, clone size, J gene, V gene, CDR3 DNA, CDR3 protein. A D gene is named only where the DNA matches it firmly. Part of the rows lack a size; the others show once, few, many or a class for expanded clones.

TRBD2	few	TRBJ2-7	TRBV4-1	TGCGCCAGCAGCCAAGATGGGGGAGGGGAATGGGCCGATGGCTCCTACGAGCAGTACTTC	CASSQDGGGEWADGSYEQYF
.	.	TRBJ1-5	TRBV2	TGTGCCAGCAGTTTACAGGGTGGGGTATATGGAAGCAATCAGCCCCAGCATTTT	CASSLQGGVYGSNQPQHF
TRBD2	.	TRBJ2-5	TRBV9	TGTGCCAGCAGCGTTCTTGGGGGGGAACACAAAGAGACCCAGTACTTC	CASSVLGGEHKETQYF
.	.	TRBJ2-3	TRBV6-6	TGTGCCACGGCTCGGACTGCGCTCGCAGATACGCAGTATTTT	CATARTALADTQYF
.	.	TRBJ2-7	TRBV9	TGTGCCAGCAGCGTAGGGCCAGTAGGGGCCAGCTCCTACGAGCAGTACTTC	CASSVGPVGASSYEQYF
.	few	TRBJ2-7	TRBV6-5	TGTGCCAGCGGGGCGACCGGACCCTACGAGCAGTACTTC	CASGATGPYEQYF
TRBD1	.	TRBJ2-5	TRBV7-9	TGTGCCAGCAGCTTAGGACAGGGCCGGGAAGAGACCCAGTACTTC	CASSLGQGREETQYF
TRBD1	.	TRBJ2-7	TRBV5-1	TGCGCCAGCAGCTGGGACAGGGCGGCGGGTAGGGAGCAGTACTTC	CASSWDRAAGREQYF
TRBD1	.	TRBJ2-5	TRBV29-1	TGCAGCGTACATCCCTTTCCGGGACAGCAAGAGACCCAGTACTTC	CSVHPFPGQQETQYF
.	.	TRBJ2-1	TRBV6-1	TGTGCCAGCAGTGTGGGACACAAAAGCTCCTACAATGAGCAGTTCTTC	CASSVGHKSSYNEQFF
.	.	TRBJ1-1	TRBV5-1	TGCGCCAGCACCAGGGACTCAGTGAACACTGAAGCTTTCTTT	CASTRDSVNTEAFF
.	.	TRBJ1-3	TRBV4-2	TGTGCCAGCAGCCAAGGGGGCCAGGCTGGAAACACCATATATTTT	CASSQGGQAGNTIYF
.	.	TRBJ1-1	TRBV5-6	TGTGCCAGCAGCTTTGGGGCAGGGCCCAACGGTGAAGCTTTCTTT	CASSFGAGPNGEAFF
.	.	TRBJ2-2	TRBV6-4	TGTGCCAGCAGTGATCATTGGCTAGCGCTAATCACCGGGGAGCTGTTTTTT	CASSDHWLALITGELFF
.	.	TRBJ1-3	TRBV7-9	TGTGCCAGCAGCTTAGTGGGGGCTTCCTCTGGAAACACCATATATTTT	CASSLVGASSGNTIYF
.	.	TRBJ2-7	TRBV11-2	TGTGCCAGCAGCTTAGAGTTCGGGGGGCAGCAGTACTTC	CASSLEFGGQQYF
.	few	TRBJ2-7	TRBV14	TGTGCCAGCAGCGAAGATAGTGACAGGATGTACGAGCAGTACTTC	CASSEDSDRMYEQYF
.	.	TRBJ2-7	TRBV9	TGTGCCAGCAGCGTAGACGGGGGTCGGTACGAGCAGTACTTC	CASSVDGGRYEQYF
TRBD1	.	TRBJ1-1	TRBV5-4	TGTGCCAGCAGACCGACAGGGGCCGCCGGCGCTTTCTTT	CASRPTGAAGAFF
TRBD2	.	TRBJ2-1	TRBV9	TGTGCCAGCAGCGTAGGGACTAGCGGGACCTACAATGAGCAGTTCTTC	CASSVGTSGTYNEQFF
.	.	TRBJ2-1	TRBV24-1	TGTGCCACCAGTGATTGGGGCGGGATAGGTTCCAATGAGCAGTTCTTC	CATSDWGGIGSNEQFF
TRBD1	.	TRBJ1-5	TRBV4-1	TGCGCCAGCAGCCAGGCGACAGGGCTCAATCAGCCCCAGCATTTT	CASSQATGLNQPQHF
.	.	TRBJ1-1	TRBV12-3/TRBV12-4	TGTGCCAGTCCGAGGGGGAGAACTGAAGCTTTCTTT	CASPRGRTEAFF
.	.	TRBJ1-3	TRBV28	TGTGCCAGCAGTTTGGGGCACTTGGGTGCCACCATATATTTT	CASSLGHLGATIYF
TRBD1	.	TRBJ1-5	TRBV6-1	TGTGCCAGCAGTGAAGTGACAGGGGACCTAAGCAATCAGCCCCAGCATTTT	CASSEVTGDLSNQPQHF
.	.	TRBJ2-1	TRBV4-1	TGCGCCAGCAGCCACCTACTTGCAGGGTCGGATGAGCAGTTCTTC	CASSHLLAGSDEQFF
TRBD2	.	TRBJ2-7	TRBV19	TGTGCCAGTAGTAGTGTAGCGGGAATCGAGCAGTACTTC	CASSSVAGIEQYF
.	.	TRBJ1-3	TRBV19	TGTGCCAGTAGTATAGGCCAGGCTGCTGGAAACACCATATATTTT	CASSIGQAAGNTIYF
.	.	TRBJ1-3	TRBV30	TGTGCCTGGAGTAAGGGAGGGGGGACTGGAAACACCATATATTTT	CAWSKGGGTGNTIYF
.	.	TRBJ2-1	TRBV6-6	TGTGCCAGCAGTTACTTGCCGAGCGGGTGGTTCTTC	CASSYLPSGWFF
.	.	TRBJ1-1	TRBV7-3	TGTGCCAGCAGCTTATTTGGGCAGATGAACACTGAAGCTTTCTTT	CASSLFGQMNTEAFF
.	.	TRBJ2-1	TRBV20-1	TGCAGTGCAGGGGGATACAATGAGCAGTTCTTC	CSAGGYNEQFF
.	.	TRBJ2-1	TRBV24-1	TGTGCCACCAGTGTGGCCAACAATGAGCAGTTCTTC	CATSVANNEQFF
.	.	TRBJ1-6	TRBV11-2	TGTGCCAGCAGCTCCACAGGGAGATCACCCCTCCACTTT	CASSSTGRSPLHF